This TCR beta chain appears in the sequencing data of a study of OX40 agonist ivuxolimab in advanced cancers. About the research overall: The patients received agonistic anti-OX40 (CD134) antibody ivuxolimab. Study outcomes and limitations: Low normalized T-cell clonal expansion was also seen in some nonresponders.

As regards this clone: As yet, its antigen is unknown.

From germline, CDR1 is LNHDA and CDR2 SQIVND (reference sequence). Trimming left V 6 bases short and J 0 bases short, with 8 bases between. This CDR3 contains 13 residues. Autoimmune disease history or systemic immunosuppression excluded patients. Clones were sequenced by immunoSEQ multiplex PCR, and TCRdb holds only the in-frame ones, with some missing. The table includes fewer than 85,000 clones, over 75% detected once. The receptor's source is an adult with an advanced solid tumor such as melanoma, head and neck, liver or kidney cancer. The V gene is TRBV19, the J gene TRBJ1-1; D is unresolved. Sequenced here: CD4+ or CD8+ T cells sorted from blood, sampled in a trial of the OX40 agonist ivuxolimab. In nucleotides, the CDR3 is TGTGCCAGTAGAGGGTGGGTGAACACTGAAGCTTTCTTT. Translation: CASRGWVNTEAFF.